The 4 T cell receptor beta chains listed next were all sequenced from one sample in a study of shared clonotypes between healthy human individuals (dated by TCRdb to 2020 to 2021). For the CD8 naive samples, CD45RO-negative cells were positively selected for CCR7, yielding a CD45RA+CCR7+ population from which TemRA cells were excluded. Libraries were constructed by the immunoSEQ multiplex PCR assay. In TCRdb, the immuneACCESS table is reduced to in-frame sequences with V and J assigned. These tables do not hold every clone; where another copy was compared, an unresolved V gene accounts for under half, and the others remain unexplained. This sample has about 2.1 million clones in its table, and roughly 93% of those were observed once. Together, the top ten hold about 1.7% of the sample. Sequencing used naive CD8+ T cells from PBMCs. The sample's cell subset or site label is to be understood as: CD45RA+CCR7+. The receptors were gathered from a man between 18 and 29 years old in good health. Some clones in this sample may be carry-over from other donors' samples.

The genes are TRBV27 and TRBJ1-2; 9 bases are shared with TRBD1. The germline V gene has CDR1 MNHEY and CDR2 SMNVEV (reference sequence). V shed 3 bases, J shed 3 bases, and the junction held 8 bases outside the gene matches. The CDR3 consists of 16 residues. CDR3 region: CASSLSPGTGYYGYTF. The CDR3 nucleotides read TGTGCCAGCAGTTTGTCACCCGGGACAGGGTACTATGGCTACACCTTC.

CDR3 in amino acids: CASSSKDRGHTEAFF. CDR3 in DNA: TGTGCCAGCAGCTCAAAAGACAGGGGACACACTGAAGCTTTCTTT. The rearrangement links TRBV13 to TRBJ1-1; the match to TRBD1 covers 8 bases. CDR1 PRHDT and CDR2 FYEKMQ come from the germline V gene (reference sequence). The V and J ends lost 4 bases and 3 bases, in that order; junction bases with no gene match: 7. The CDR3 consists of 15 residues.

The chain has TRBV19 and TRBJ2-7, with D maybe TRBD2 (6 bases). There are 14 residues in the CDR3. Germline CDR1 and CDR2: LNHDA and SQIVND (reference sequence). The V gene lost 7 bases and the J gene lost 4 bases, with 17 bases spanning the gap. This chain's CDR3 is CASNPDHGGYEQYF. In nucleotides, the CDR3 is TGTGCCAGTAATCCAGACCACGGAGGGTACGAGCAGTACTTC.

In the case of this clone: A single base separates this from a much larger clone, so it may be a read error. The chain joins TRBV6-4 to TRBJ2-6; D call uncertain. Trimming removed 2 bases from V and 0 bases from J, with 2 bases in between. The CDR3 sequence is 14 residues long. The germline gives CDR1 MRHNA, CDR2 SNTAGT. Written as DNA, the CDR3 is TGTGCCAGCAGTGACAACTCTGGGGCCAACGTCCTGACTTTC. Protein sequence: CASSDNSGANVLTF.